The TCR beta chain under discussion was sequenced for a study of blood T cell repertoires in COVID-19. The overall study: Acute and convalescent COVID-19 samples came from the United States, Italy and Spain. T cells, B-cell-depleted T cells, or PBMCs provided the cDNA or gDNA that served as material.

Source study methods: How many nucleated cells were present was estimated from reference gene primer amplification. Method: immunoSEQ multiplex PCR; TCRdb's copy keeps in-frame clones and lacks some. V and J calls and clone size come straight from that table; D and trimming were deduced from the DNA. The sample yields 200,000 to 250,000 clones, around 80% seen once. Germline V lookup: CDR1 SGDLS, CDR2 YYNGEE. The ends lost 0 bases at V and 2 bases at J; junction bases unmatched: 4. The CDR3 contains 15 residues. V usage is TRBV9 and J usage is TRBJ1-2, with TRBD1 identical over 7 bases. This TCR was recovered from a man aged 50 or older with active or convalescent COVID-19. The sequencing input was peripheral blood. The CDR3 spells CASSVAGQSNYGYTF. Here the CDR3 DNA reads TGTGCCAGCAGCGTAGCGGGACAGTCGAACTATGGCTACACCTTC.